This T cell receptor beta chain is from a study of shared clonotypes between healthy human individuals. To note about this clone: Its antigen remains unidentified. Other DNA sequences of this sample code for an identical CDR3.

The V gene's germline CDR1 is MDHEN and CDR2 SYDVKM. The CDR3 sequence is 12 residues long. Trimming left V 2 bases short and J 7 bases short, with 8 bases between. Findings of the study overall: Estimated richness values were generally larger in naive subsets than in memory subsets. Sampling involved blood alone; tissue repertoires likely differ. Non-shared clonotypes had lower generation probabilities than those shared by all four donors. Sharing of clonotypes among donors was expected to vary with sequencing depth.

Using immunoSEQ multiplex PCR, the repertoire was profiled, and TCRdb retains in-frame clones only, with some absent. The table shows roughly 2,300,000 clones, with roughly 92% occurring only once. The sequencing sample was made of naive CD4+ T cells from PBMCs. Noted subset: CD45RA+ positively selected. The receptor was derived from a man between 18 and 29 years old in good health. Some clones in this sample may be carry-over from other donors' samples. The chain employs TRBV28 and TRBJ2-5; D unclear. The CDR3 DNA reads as TGTGCCAGCAGTTTAAGTGTGGGGACCCAGTACTTC. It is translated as CASSLSVGTQYF.